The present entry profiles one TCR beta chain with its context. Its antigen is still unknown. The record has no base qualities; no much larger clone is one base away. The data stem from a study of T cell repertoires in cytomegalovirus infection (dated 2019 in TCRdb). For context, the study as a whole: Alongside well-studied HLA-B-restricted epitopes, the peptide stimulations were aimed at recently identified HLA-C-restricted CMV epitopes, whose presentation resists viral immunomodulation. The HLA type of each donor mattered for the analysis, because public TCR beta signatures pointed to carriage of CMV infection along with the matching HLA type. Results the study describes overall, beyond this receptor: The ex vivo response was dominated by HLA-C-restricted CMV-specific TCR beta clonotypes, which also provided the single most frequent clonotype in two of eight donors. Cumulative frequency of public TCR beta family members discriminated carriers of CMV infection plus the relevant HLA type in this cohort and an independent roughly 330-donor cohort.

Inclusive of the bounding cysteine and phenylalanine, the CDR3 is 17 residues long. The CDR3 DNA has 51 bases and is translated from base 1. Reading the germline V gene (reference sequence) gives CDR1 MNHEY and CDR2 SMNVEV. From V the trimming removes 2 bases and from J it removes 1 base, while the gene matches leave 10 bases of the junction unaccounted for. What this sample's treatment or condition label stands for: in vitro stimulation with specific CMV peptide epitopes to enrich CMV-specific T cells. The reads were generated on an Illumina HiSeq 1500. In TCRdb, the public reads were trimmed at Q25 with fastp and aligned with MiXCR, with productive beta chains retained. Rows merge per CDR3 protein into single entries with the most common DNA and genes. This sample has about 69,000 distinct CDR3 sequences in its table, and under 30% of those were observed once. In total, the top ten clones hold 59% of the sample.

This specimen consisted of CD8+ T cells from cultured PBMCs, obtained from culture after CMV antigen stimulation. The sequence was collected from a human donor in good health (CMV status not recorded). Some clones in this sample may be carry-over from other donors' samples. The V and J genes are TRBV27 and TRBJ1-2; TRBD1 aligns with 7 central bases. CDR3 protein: CASSLIGDSAYNYGYTF. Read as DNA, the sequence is TGTGCCAGCAGTTTAATTGGGGACAGTGCCTATAACTATGGCTACACCTTC.